This T cell receptor beta chain came from a study of blood T cell repertoires in COVID-19. This CDR3 is 16 amino acids long. Germline assignment: CDR1 LNHNV and CDR2 YYDKDF (reference sequence). The V and J ends lost 2 bases and 10 bases, in that order; junction bases with no gene match: 11. Here immunoSEQ multiplex PCR was the method, and the copy in TCRdb shows in-frame clones only, minus some. The sample has approximately 180,000 clones; more than 70% are singletons. The TCR comes from a man in his forties with active or convalescent COVID-19. The rearrangement links TRBV15 to TRBJ1-5; TRBD1 matches at 10 bases. The sequencing sample was made of peripheral blood. CDR3 DNA: TGTGCCACCAGCAGATCCGGGACAGGGGACCAGGGCCCCCAGCATTTT. It specifies CATSRSGTGDQGPQHF.